A single sample gave rise to the 22 T cell receptor beta chains below, sequenced in a study of blood T cell repertoires in COVID-19. TCRdb's table, derived via immunoSEQ multiplex PCR, lists solely in-frame clones and lacks some. Seen here are approximately 300,000 clones, around 89% observed once, and the top ten hold under 1.1%. Sequencing was done on a sample of peripheral blood. The receptors derive from a middle-aged woman with COVID-19, enrolled during active disease.

V and J are TRBV9 and TRBJ2-1; TRBD1 matches at 7 bases. Trimming removed 0 bases from V and 5 bases from J; junction bases left unmatched: 5. The CDR3 length is 15 residues. Germline loops: CDR1 SGDLS, CDR2 YYNGEE. The DNA for the CDR3 is TGTGCCAGCAGCGTAGATCCCAGGGGGAACAATGAGCAGTTCTTC. Translation: CASSVDPRGNNEQFF.

The chain couples TRBV10-3 to TRBJ1-6, with TRBD1 as a possible D gene (5 bases). CDR3 length equals 12 residues. Trimming shortened V by 4 bases and J by 8 bases, and 6 bases separated the two germline ends. Germline V gene data show CDR1 as ENHRY and CDR2 as SYGVKD. The CDR3 spells CAISVGDSPLHF. The CDR3, as DNA: TGTGCCATCAGTGTAGGGGATTCACCCCTCCACTTT.

The chain uses TRBV4-1 and TRBJ1-1, with D perhaps matching TRBD1 (5 bases). The CDR3 runs 14 residues. Trimming stripped 8 bases from V and 5 bases from J, with 18 bases between. The germline CDR1 and CDR2 sequences are MGHRA and YSYEKL. For the CDR3, the DNA is TGCGCCAGCCGGGGGGTCCACGCTGTGACTGAAGCTTTCTTT. Translation gives CASRGVHAVTEAFF.

V and J are TRBV14 and TRBJ2-1; 9 nucleotides line up with TRBD2. The germline V gene encodes CDR1 SGHDN and CDR2 FVKESK. The CDR3 runs 18 residues. V gave up 1 base and J gave up 5 bases; unmatched junction bases: 12. The CDR3 reads CASSQVPLSGRGNNEQFF. In nucleotides, the CDR3 is TGTGCCAGCAGCCAAGTCCCTCTTAGCGGGAGAGGGAACAATGAGCAGTTCTTC.

The V and J genes are TRBV18 and TRBJ1-1; the match to TRBD1 covers 8 bases. Germline CDR1 and CDR2: KGHSH and LQKENI. The V and J ends lost 8 bases and 6 bases, in that order; junction bases with no gene match: 20. The CDR3 covers 17 residues. CDR3 amino acids: CASDGQGASPGAAEAFF. The CDR3 nucleotides are TGTGCCAGCGACGGACAGGGTGCAAGTCCCGGCGCCGCTGAAGCTTTCTTT.

The J gene is TRBJ1-6, the V gene TRBV30; D is perhaps TRBD1 (5 bases). Trimming shortened V by 2 bases and J by 8 bases, and 10 bases separated the two germline ends. Germline loops: CDR1 GTSNPN, CDR2 SVGIG (reference sequence). The CDR3 spans 13 residues. CDR3 coding DNA: TGTGCCTGGAGTCGGGGGTTGGATTCACCCCTCCACTTT. Encoded protein: CAWSRGLDSPLHF.

V is TRBV5-1 and J is TRBJ1-1; TRBD1 is a possible D gene (6 bases). The CDR3 runs 14 residues. Germline V gives CDR1 SGHRS, CDR2 YFSETQ. V lost 4 bases and J 0 bases, leaving 10 bases between the germline ends. The CDR3 sequence: CASSTGTLNTEAFF. CDR3 DNA sequence: TGCGCCAGCAGCACCGGGACATTGAACACTGAAGCTTTCTTT.

This clone was recorded only once. The CDR3 loop is CAWRTRDRVNQPQHF. Here the CDR3 DNA reads TGTGCCTGGAGAACCCGGGACAGGGTAAATCAGCCCCAGCATTTT. This sequence joins TRBV30 and TRBJ1-5; TRBD1 aligns across 9 bases. The CDR3 runs 15 residues. Losses at the gene ends were 3 bases for V and 4 bases for J; bases not matched to a gene: 7. Germline loops: CDR1 GTSNPN, CDR2 SVGIG (reference sequence).

The chain links TRBV28 to TRBJ2-7; TRBD1 matches 7 bases. The CDR3 extends over 15 amino acids. V lost 4 bases, J lost 4 bases, and 10 bases stayed unmatched. Per germline, CDR1 MDHEN and CDR2 SYDVKM. Here the CDR3 DNA reads TGTGCCAGCAGTTCTCCGGGACAGCGAGTATACGAGCAGTACTTC. Translation: CASSSPGQRVYEQYF.

The genes are TRBV28 and TRBJ2-7; 10 nucleotides agree with TRBD1. This CDR3 comprises 15 residues. Germline V gene sequence: CDR1 MDHEN, CDR2 SYDVKM. J lost 2 bases, V lost 5 bases, and 6 bases had no gene match. Here the CDR3 reads CASSIAGQGPYEQYF. For the CDR3, the DNA is TGTGCCAGCAGTATCGCGGGACAGGGGCCCTACGAGCAGTACTTC.

The chain is built from TRBV6-6 and TRBJ1-6; the D gene is possibly TRBD1 (6 bases). The CDR3 runs to 14 residues. Between the trimmed V and J ends, which lost 6 bases and 10 bases, there was a span of 16 bases. Germline CDR1 MNHNY, CDR2 SVGAGI (reference sequence). CDR3 in amino acids: CASSPLGGRSPLHF. The CDR3 region has the DNA TGTGCCAGCAGCCCCCTAGGGGGTAGATCACCCCTCCACTTT.

A single count supports this clone. This CDR3 reads CASSLGGVVLTEAFF. In DNA, the CDR3 is TGTGCCAGCAGTTTAGGGGGGGTTGTACTCACTGAAGCTTTCTTT. The chain uses TRBV28 and TRBJ1-1, with D possibly matching TRBD1 (5 bases). This CDR3 region has 15 residues. Germline values: CDR1 MDHEN, CDR2 SYDVKM. V shed 2 bases and J shed 4 bases, with 14 bases lying between them.

The V call is TRBV7-2, the J call TRBJ2-3; TRBD1 aligns across 10 bases. The germline CDR1 and CDR2 sequences are SGHTA and FQGNSA. V gave up 3 bases and J gave up 5 bases; unmatched junction bases: 11. The CDR3 runs to 17 residues. The DNA for the CDR3 is TGTGCCAGCAGCTTGAGACAGGGGGCACGGCAAAAAGATACGCAGTATTTT. Translated: CASSLRQGARQKDTQYF.

The count of this clone is one. This chain links TRBV28 with TRBJ1-1; D perhaps matches TRBD1 (5 bases). Germline-derived CDR1 and CDR2 are MDHEN and SYDVKM. The germline V and J ends were trimmed by 5 bases and 8 bases, with 15 bases remaining between them. CDR3 length equals 13 residues. The chain's CDR3 is CASSPPFDSEAFF. Written as DNA, the CDR3 is TGTGCCAGCAGTCCCCCCTTTGACAGCGAAGCTTTCTTT.

The CDR3 protein is CASSLFTGGNTEAFF. The CDR3 region has the DNA TGTGCCAGCAGTTTATTTACGGGGGGGAACACTGAAGCTTTCTTT. The chain combines TRBV28 with TRBJ1-1, with D perhaps TRBD1 (5 bases). CDR1 and CDR2 from the germline V gene are MDHEN and SYDVKM. The length of the CDR3 is 15 residues. The V end lost 1 base, the J end lost 1 base, and 10 bases lay between the germline ends.

The chain links TRBV9 to TRBJ1-3, with 10 bases lining up with TRBD1. CDR1 SGDLS and CDR2 YYNGEE come from the germline V gene. This CDR3 has 16 residues. With V trimmed by 3 bases and J by 4 bases, 7 bases remained unmatched. CDR3 coding DNA: TGTGCCAGCAGCGCCAGGACAGGGGGTGGGGGAAACACCATATATTTT. This encodes CASSARTGGGGNTIYF.

The rearrangement uses TRBV6-6 and TRBJ2-2; 7 positions match TRBD1. J gave up 1 base and V 5 bases, and 22 bases lay outside the gene matches. The V gene's germline CDR1 is MNHNY and CDR2 SVGAGI (reference sequence). CDR3 length equals 21 residues. As DNA, the CDR3 is TGTGCCAGCAGTCCATACTACCGGGACAGCGCGATAAACATGAACACCGGGGAGCTGTTTTTT. Translation: CASSPYYRDSAINMNTGELFF.

The chain employs TRBV4-1 and TRBJ1-2; D perhaps matches TRBD1 (6 bases). The V gene lost 0 bases and the J gene lost 8 bases, with 13 bases spanning the gap. This CDR3 is built from 14 residues. Germline loops: CDR1 MGHRA, CDR2 YSYEKL. The CDR3 DNA sequence: TGCGCCAGCAGCCAAGATGCGGGGGCGATAGGCTACACCTTC. As protein: CASSQDAGAIGYTF.

On this clone: The sample carries other DNA sequences with the same CDR3. The J gene is TRBJ2-3, the V gene TRBV5-1; 9 bases are a match to TRBD1. Germline loops: CDR1 SGHRS, CDR2 YFSETQ. This CDR3 is built from 14 residues. After removal of 4 bases from V and 4 bases from J, the junction contained 4 bases not matched to a gene. The CDR3 protein is CASSPGQGSDTQYF. CDR3 DNA: TGCGCCAGCAGCCCGGGACAGGGCTCAGATACGCAGTATTTT.

The rearrangement links TRBV29-1 to TRBJ2-1, with 11 bases fitting TRBD2. This CDR3 has 18 residues. Losses at the gene ends were 1 base for V and 0 bases for J; bases not matched to a gene: 8. CDR1 and CDR2 from the germline V gene are SQVTM and ANQGSEA. This CDR3 reads CSVEGASGRLSSYNEQFF. CDR3 in DNA: TGCAGCGTTGAAGGTGCTAGCGGGAGGCTAAGCTCCTACAATGAGCAGTTCTTC.

The rearrangement links TRBV9 to TRBJ1-1; 7 nucleotides agree with TRBD1. The CDR3 is 16 residues long. Germline-derived CDR1 and CDR2 are SGDLS and YYNGEE. Trimming at V came to 3 bases and at J to 8 bases, leaving 16 bases not matched to a gene. CDR3 sequence: CASSDRGKLPGAEAFF. The CDR3 bases are TGTGCCAGCAGCGACAGGGGAAAACTACCAGGGGCCGAAGCTTTCTTT.

The genes are TRBV4-3 and TRBJ1-1; D is possibly TRBD1 (5 bases). The CDR3 runs to 14 residues. Trimming removed 1 base at V and 4 bases at J, with 10 bases between. The germline gives CDR1 LGHNA, CDR2 YSLEER. The CDR3 loop reads CASSQGRGGTEAFF. The CDR3 DNA follows: TGCGCCAGCAGCCAAGGGAGGGGTGGCACTGAAGCTTTCTTT.